This T cell receptor beta chain was profiled in a study of blood T cell dynamics during melanoma immunotherapy. Study-wide results and limits: It remained unknown if the driving T cell clones were melanoma-specific. Unlike progressors, later disease-control patients had W3 repertoires gaining clonality or diversity.

The time point: week 3, after first cycle of checkpoint inhibitor. Patients with prior systemic cancer treatment, concomitant immunosuppressants, or other active malignancies were excluded. Each bulk PBMC sample had roughly 350 ng DNA loaded. Profiling relied on immunoSEQ multiplex PCR, and the TCRdb table lists in-frame clones only, not all of them. The table records 9,600 or so clones, roughly 87% of them present only once. For this clone: Its antigen is still unknown.

Deletions cut 6 bases from V and 5 bases from J, with 14 bases between. The germline V gene has CDR1 MNHEY and CDR2 SMNVEV (reference sequence). CDR3 length equals 13 residues. This clonotype was obtained from a human donor with melanoma. The rearrangement joins TRBV27 to TRBJ2-7; tentative D call: TRBD1 (5 bases). The starting material was blood, obtained from a patient treated with checkpoint blockade. The CDR3 loop reads CASRLQGSDEQYF. The CDR3 DNA reads as TGTGCCAGCAGGTTGCAGGGCTCGGACGAGCAGTACTTC.